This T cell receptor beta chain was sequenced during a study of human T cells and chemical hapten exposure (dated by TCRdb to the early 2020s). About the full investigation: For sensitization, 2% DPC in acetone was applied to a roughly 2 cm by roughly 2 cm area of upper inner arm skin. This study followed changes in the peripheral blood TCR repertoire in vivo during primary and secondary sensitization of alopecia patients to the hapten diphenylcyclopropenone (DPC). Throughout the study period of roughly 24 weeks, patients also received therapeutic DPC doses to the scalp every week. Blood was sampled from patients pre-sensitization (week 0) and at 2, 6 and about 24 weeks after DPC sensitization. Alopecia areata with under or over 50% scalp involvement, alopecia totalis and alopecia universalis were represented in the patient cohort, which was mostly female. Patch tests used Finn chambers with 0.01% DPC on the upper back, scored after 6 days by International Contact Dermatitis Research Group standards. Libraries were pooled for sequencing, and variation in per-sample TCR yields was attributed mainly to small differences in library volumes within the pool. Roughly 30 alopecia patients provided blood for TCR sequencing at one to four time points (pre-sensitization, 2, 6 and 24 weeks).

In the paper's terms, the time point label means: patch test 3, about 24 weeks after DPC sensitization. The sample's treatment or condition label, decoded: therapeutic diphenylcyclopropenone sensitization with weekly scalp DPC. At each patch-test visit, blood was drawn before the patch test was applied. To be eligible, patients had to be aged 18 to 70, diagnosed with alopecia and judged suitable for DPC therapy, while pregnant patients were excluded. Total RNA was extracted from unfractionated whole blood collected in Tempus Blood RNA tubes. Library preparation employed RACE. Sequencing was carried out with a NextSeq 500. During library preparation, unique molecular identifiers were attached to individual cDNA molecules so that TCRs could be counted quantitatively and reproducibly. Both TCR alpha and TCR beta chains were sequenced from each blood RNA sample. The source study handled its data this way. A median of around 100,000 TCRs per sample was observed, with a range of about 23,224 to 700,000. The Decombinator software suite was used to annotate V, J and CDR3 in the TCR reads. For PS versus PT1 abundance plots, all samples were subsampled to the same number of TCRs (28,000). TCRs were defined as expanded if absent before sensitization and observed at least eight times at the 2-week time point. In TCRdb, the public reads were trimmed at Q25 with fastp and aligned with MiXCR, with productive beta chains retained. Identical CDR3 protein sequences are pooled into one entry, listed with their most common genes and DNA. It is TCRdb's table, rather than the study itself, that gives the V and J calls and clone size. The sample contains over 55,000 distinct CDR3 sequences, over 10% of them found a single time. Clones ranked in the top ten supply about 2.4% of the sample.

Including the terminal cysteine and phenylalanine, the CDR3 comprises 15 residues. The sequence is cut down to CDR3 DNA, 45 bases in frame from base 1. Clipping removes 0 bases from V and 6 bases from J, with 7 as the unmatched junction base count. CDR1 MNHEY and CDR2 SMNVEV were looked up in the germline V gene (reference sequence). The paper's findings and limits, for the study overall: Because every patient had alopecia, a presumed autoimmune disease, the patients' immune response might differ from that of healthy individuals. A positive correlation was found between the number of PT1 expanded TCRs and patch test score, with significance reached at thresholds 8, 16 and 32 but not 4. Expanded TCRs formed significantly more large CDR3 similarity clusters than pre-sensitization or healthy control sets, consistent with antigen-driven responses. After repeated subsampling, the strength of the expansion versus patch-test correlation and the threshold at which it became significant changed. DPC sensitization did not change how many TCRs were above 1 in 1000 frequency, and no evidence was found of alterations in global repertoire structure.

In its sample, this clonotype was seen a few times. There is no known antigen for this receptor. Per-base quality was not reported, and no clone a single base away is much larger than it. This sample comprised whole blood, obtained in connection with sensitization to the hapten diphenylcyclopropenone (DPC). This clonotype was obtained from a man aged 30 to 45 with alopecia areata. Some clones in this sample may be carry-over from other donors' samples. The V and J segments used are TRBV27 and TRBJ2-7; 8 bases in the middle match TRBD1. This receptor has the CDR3 CASSLSATGAPEQYF. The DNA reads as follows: TGTGCCAGCAGTTTATCCGCGACAGGGGCACCCGAGCAGTACTTC.